This T cell receptor (beta chain) was recovered during a study of cytomegalovirus exposure and HLA in healthy donors. On this clone: Its antigen is currently unknown.

The V gene's germline CDR1 is MNHNY and CDR2 SVGAGI (reference sequence). V lost 4 bases, J lost 5 bases, and 8 bases stayed unmatched. The length of the CDR3 is 16 residues. Study outcomes and limitations: Only CMV serostatus was available as immune exposure information.

The PCR contained 60 Vbeta and 13 Jbeta primers. Here immunoSEQ multiplex PCR was the method, and the copy in TCRdb shows in-frame clones only, minus some. The table includes around 90,000 clones, roughly 75% detected once. The TCR originated in a young man in good health and CMV-seronegative. V and J are TRBV6-6 and TRBJ1-5; 10 bases line up with TRBD1. The sample consisted of PBMCs. The CDR3 DNA sequence: TGTGCCAGCAGTTCGGTAAGACAGGGGGCGGATCAGCCCCAGCATTTT. Encoded protein: CASSSVRQGADQPQHF.